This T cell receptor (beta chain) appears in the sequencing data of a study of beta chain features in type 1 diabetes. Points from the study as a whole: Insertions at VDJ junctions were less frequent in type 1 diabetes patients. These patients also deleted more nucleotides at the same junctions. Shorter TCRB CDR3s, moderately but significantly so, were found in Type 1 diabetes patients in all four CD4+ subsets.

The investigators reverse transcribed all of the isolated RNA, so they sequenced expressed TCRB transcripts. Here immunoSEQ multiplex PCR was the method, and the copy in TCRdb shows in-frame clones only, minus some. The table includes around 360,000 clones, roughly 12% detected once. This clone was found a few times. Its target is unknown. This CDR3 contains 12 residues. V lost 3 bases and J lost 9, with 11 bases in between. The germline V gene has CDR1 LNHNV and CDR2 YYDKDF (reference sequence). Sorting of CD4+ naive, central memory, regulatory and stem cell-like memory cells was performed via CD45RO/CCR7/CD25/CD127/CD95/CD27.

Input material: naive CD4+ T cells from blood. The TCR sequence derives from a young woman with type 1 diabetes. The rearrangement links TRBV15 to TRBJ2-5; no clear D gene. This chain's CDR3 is CATSSNPRAQYF. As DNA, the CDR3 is TGTGCCACCAGCAGCAACCCCCGCGCCCAGTACTTC.